The 22 T cell receptor beta chains below were found in one sample sequenced in a study of memory CD4+ T cells and cytomegalovirus serostatus. The sort gate was single viable CD3+CD4+CD8-CD45RO+ cells for memory CD4+ T cells. Assay: immunoSEQ multiplex PCR; the TCRdb copy retains only in-frame clones and omits some. The table lists about 50,000 clones, more than 60% of them singletons. The source material was memory CD4+ T cells from blood. Receptor source: an adult in good health and CMV-seronegative.

The V and J genes are TRBV9 and TRBJ1-5; D not certain. Trimming pared 3 bases from V and 0 bases from J, leaving 25 bases between. CDR3 length: 20 amino acids. Germline V gene data show CDR1 as SGDLS and CDR2 as YYNGEE. The CDR3 sequence: CASSAGGSREDPYSNQPQHF. Written as DNA, the CDR3 is TGTGCCAGCAGCGCCGGAGGGAGCAGAGAAGATCCGTATAGCAATCAGCCCCAGCATTTT.

For the CDR3, the DNA is TGTGCCAGCTTGCATGACCTTTCCTACGAGCAGTACTTC. Its protein is CASLHDLSYEQYF. The chain joins TRBV2 to TRBJ2-7, with no clear D. The CDR3 contains 13 residues. Looked up from germline, CDR1 is SNHLY and CDR2 is FYNNEI. Trimming shortened V by 8 bases and J by 1 base, and 12 bases separated the two germline ends. The whole variable domain, remainder taken from reference TRBV2 and TRBJ2-7, is EPEVTQTPSHQVTQMGQEVILRCVPISNHLYFYWYRQILGQKVEFLVSFYNNEISEKSEIFDDQFSVERPDGSNFTLKIRSTKLEDSAMYFCASLHDLSYEQYFGPGTRLTVT.

The CDR3 region has the DNA TGCAGCGCCGGGACGGTATACAATGAGCAGTTCTTC. This gives the protein CSAGTVYNEQFF. This chain uses TRBV29-1 with TRBJ2-1, with D perhaps matching TRBD1 or TRBD2 (5 bases each). The germline V and J ends were trimmed by 7 bases and 4 bases, with 11 bases remaining between them. Germline CDR1 SQVTM, CDR2 ANQGSEA. CDR3 length: 12 residues.

The chain uses TRBV4-2 and TRBJ2-1; 14 nucleotides agree with TRBD2. V was clipped by 3 bases and J by 8 bases; unmatched bases: 6. Germline V lookup: CDR1 LGHNA, CDR2 YNFKEQ. The length of the CDR3 is 16 residues. The CDR3 protein is CASSQGLAGAVDEQFF. DNA of the CDR3: TGTGCCAGCAGCCAGGGACTAGCGGGGGCCGTTGATGAGCAGTTCTTC.

The genes are TRBV18 and TRBJ2-7, with 8 bases aligning to TRBD1. Trimming cost V 0 bases and J 4 bases; bases outside gene matches: 14. Germline V lookup: CDR1 KGHSH, CDR2 LQKENI. The CDR3 is 18 amino acids. The CDR3: CASSPPMSTGGTVYEQYF. The CDR3 DNA reads TGTGCCAGCTCACCACCTATGTCAACAGGGGGTACTGTGTACGAGCAGTACTTC.

This clone was counted once. This chain joins TRBV5-1 and TRBJ2-5, with D perhaps TRBD1 (6 bases). Trimming pared 0 bases from V and 5 bases from J, leaving 14 bases between. The length of the CDR3 is 15 residues. Germline CDR1 and CDR2: SGHRS and YFSETQ. This chain's CDR3 is CASSLVDRTLETQYF. CDR3 nucleotide sequence: TGCGCCAGCAGCTTGGTAGACAGGACGTTGGAGACCCAGTACTTC. Complete variable domain (other parts from reference TRBV5-1 and TRBJ2-5): KAGVTQTPRYLIKTRGQQVTLSCSPISGHRSVSWYQQTPGQGLQFLFEYFSETQRNKGNFPGRFSGRQFSNSRSEMNVSTLELGDSALYLCASSLVDRTLETQYFGPGTRLLVL.

Concerning this clone itself: This clone may be a read error of a much larger clone one base away. Additional DNA sequences in this sample encode the identical CDR3. The V call is TRBV7-2, the J call TRBJ1-2, with unresolved D. The CDR3 is made up of 13 amino acids. Germline CDR1 and CDR2: SGHTA and FQGNSA. V was shortened by 2 bases and J by 3 bases, with 7 bases between the two germline ends. The CDR3 protein is CASSLLQDYGYTF. The CDR3 coding sequence is TGTGCCAGCAGCTTATTGCAGGACTATGGCTACACCTTC. Full variable domain (remainder filled in from reference TRBV7-2 and TRBJ1-2): GAGVSQSPSNKVTEKGKDVELRCDPISGHTALYWYRQSLGQGLEFLIYFQGNSAPDKSGLPSDRFSAERTGGSVSTLTIQRTQQEDSAVYLCASSLLQDYGYTFGSGTRLTVV.

This chain joins TRBV1 and TRBJ2-4; the DNA was not compared with TRBD2, the D call given in the table. TRBV1 is termed a pseudogene. The CDR3 is 16 amino acids. This chain's CDR3 is CTSSQGDFKGENIQYF. CDR3 DNA sequence: TGCACCAGCAGCCAAGGGGACTTCAAGGGCGAAAACATTCAGTACTTC.

The chain recombines TRBV5-1 with TRBJ2-3, with D tentatively TRBD2 (5 bases). The CDR3 contains 14 residues. The ends were cut back, 4 bases at V and 3 bases at J, with 12 bases in the middle. Germline values: CDR1 SGHRS, CDR2 YFSETQ. Written as DNA, the CDR3 is TGCGCCAGCAGCGGATCAACTAGTACAGATACGCAGTATTTT. Translated, it gives CASSGSTSTDTQYF.

A note on this clone: The germline gene is not matched at one end of the junction; a read error may be the cause. This sample also contains other DNA sequences that code for the same CDR3. The genes are TRBV7-7 and TRBJ2-3, with 9 positions matching TRBD1. This CDR3 region has 14 residues. Germline CDR1 and CDR2: SSHAT and FNYEAQ (reference sequence). CDR3 loop: CASSPGQGPDTQYF. For the CDR3, the DNA is TGTGCTAGCAGCCCGGGACAGGGCCCGGATACGCAGTATTTT.

The chain combines TRBV5-4 with TRBJ1-4, with a weak D call TRBD1 (5 bases). The germline V and J ends were trimmed by 0 bases and 8 bases, with 11 bases remaining between them. Germline loops: CDR1 SGHNT, CDR2 YYREEE (reference sequence). CDR3 length equals 14 residues. This chain's CDR3 is CASSLDGGQEKLFF. DNA of the CDR3: TGTGCCAGCAGCTTGGACGGGGGTCAGGAAAAACTGTTTTTT. The complete variable domain, with remaining parts taken from reference TRBV5-4 and TRBJ1-4, reads ETGVTQSPTHLIKTRGQQVTLRCSSQSGHNTVSWYQQALGQGPQFIFQYYREEENGRGNFPPRFSGLQFPNYSSELNVNALELDDSALYLCASSLDGGQEKLFFGSGTQLSVL.

This chain joins TRBV18 and TRBJ2-3; 7 bases agree with TRBD1. V was clipped by 3 bases and J by 3 bases; unmatched bases: 3. Germline V CDR1 and CDR2: KGHSH, LQKENI. This CDR3 comprises 14 residues. The CDR3: CASSPTGTTDTQYF. In nucleotides, the CDR3 is TGTGCCAGCTCACCGACAGGGACGACAGATACGCAGTATTTT.

The genes are TRBV5-1 and TRBJ2-5, with 9 bases that match TRBD2. The CDR3 runs 18 residues. Germline values: CDR1 SGHRS, CDR2 YFSETQ. Trimming removed 4 bases from V and 5 bases from J; junction bases left unmatched: 18. The CDR3 here is CASSQQNYGGAGGETQYF. The CDR3 DNA follows: TGCGCCAGCAGCCAACAGAACTATGGGGGCGCGGGAGGGGAGACCCAGTACTTC.

The chain uses TRBV4-3 and TRBJ1-2, with D maybe TRBD1 (5 bases). Trimming shortened V by 4 bases and J by 5 bases, and 14 bases separated the two germline ends. This CDR3 is built from 14 residues. Germline assignment: CDR1 LGHNA and CDR2 YSLEER. The CDR3 region is CASSLETGGYGYTF. The CDR3 bases are TGCGCCAGCAGCCTAGAGACCGGGGGTTATGGCTACACCTTC.

The CDR3 protein is CAWSVGLAGGPDTQYF. The DNA for the CDR3 is TGTGCCTGGAGTGTAGGGTTAGCGGGGGGGCCGGATACGCAGTATTTT. The rearrangement links TRBV30 to TRBJ2-3, with 11 bases fitting TRBD2. This CDR3 is 16 amino acids long. Germline V gene sequence: CDR1 GTSNPN, CDR2 SVGIG (reference sequence). After removal of 0 bases from V and 6 bases from J, the junction contained 8 bases not matched to a gene.

J is TRBJ1-6 and V is TRBV7-2, with D possibly being TRBD1 (6 bases). This CDR3 is 18 amino acids long. Germline V gene lookup returns CDR1 SGHTA and CDR2 FQGNSA. V lost 5 bases and J lost 3, with 20 bases in between. The CDR3 region is CASSPAAWGTRYNSPLHF. As DNA, the CDR3 is TGTGCCAGCAGCCCAGCCGCATGGGGGACACGCTATAATTCACCCCTCCACTTT.

This chain connects TRBV4-2 to TRBJ2-1; TRBD2 matches at 8 bases. J gave up 9 bases and V 3 bases, and 25 bases lay outside the gene matches. The germline V gene has CDR1 LGHNA and CDR2 YNFKEQ. This CDR3 is built from 20 residues. The CDR3, as DNA: TGTGCCAGCAGCCACCCACGGGGGCGTGCGTGGGGACTAGAGATTGGTGAGCAGTTCTTC. Amino acid sequence: CASSHPRGRAWGLEIGEQFF.

This clone has more than one count but fewer than ten. V is TRBV19 and J is TRBJ1-4; no clear D gene. Trimming cost V 5 bases and J 6 bases, with 19 bases left between them. The CDR3 has 16 amino acids. Germline CDR1 and CDR2: LNHDA and SQIVND (reference sequence). In nucleotides, the CDR3 is TGTGCCAGTAGTCCGAATATGTTCTTCCCTGATGAAAAACTGTTTTTT. Translating gives CASSPNMFFPDEKLFF.

This chain links TRBV18 with TRBJ2-2; D gene unclear. V lost 2 bases and J 2 bases, leaving 15 bases between the germline ends. The CDR3 runs to 17 residues. CDR1 is KGHSH, CDR2 LQKENI, per germline. CDR3 DNA sequence: TGTGCCAGCTCACCATCCTCGTCCACCATTAACACCGGGGAGCTGTTTTTT. Translation gives CASSPSSSTINTGELFF. The full variable domain, with the rest looked up from reference TRBV18 and TRBJ2-2, is NAGVMQNPRHLVRRRGQEARLRCSPMKGHSHVYWYRQLPEEGLKFMVYLQKENIIDESGMPKERFSAEFPKEGPSILRIQQVVRGDSAAYFCASSPSSSTINTGELFFGEGSRLTVL.

This chain uses TRBV9 with TRBJ2-6; unclear D gene. CDR1 is SGDLS and CDR2 is YYNGEE in the germline V gene. The CDR3 runs to 13 residues. Between the trimmed V and J ends, which lost 3 bases and 5 bases, there was a span of 6 bases. The CDR3 reads CASSGFRANVLTF. As DNA, the CDR3 is TGTGCCAGCAGCGGGTTTCGGGCCAACGTCCTGACTTTC. Combining the CDR3 with reference TRBV9 and TRBJ2-6 gives the whole variable domain DSGVTQTPKHLITATGQRVTLRCSPRSGDLSVYWYQQSLDQGLQFLIQYYNGEERAKGNILERFSAQQFPDLHSELNLSSLELGDSALYFCASSGFRANVLTFGAGSRLTVL.

The chain combines TRBV5-6 with TRBJ2-1, with TRBD2 matching 11 bases. CDR1 is SGHDT, CDR2 YYEEEE, per germline. The CDR3 contains 15 residues. The trim removed 4 bases at V and 8 bases at J, leaving 8 bases unmatched. The CDR3 loop reads CASSSPGLAVDEQFF. The CDR3 DNA reads as TGTGCCAGCAGCAGTCCGGGACTAGCGGTTGATGAGCAGTTCTTC.

This chain connects TRBV6-4 to TRBJ1-3; D ambiguous. V was clipped by 2 bases and J by 2 bases, with 4 bases between them. CDR1 and CDR2 from the germline V gene are MRHNA and SNTAGT. This CDR3 has 13 residues. CDR3 nucleotide sequence: TGTGCCAGCAGTGACGGAACTGGAAACACCATATATTTT. Translating it yields CASSDGTGNTIYF.